The rows below give T cell receptor beta chains drawn from one sample of a study of shared clonotypes between healthy human individuals. Sequenced by immunoSEQ multiplex PCR; TCRdb stores in-frame clones only, minus some. The sample has over 800,000 clones, 92% seen once. Sequenced sample: naive CD8+ T cells sorted from blood. All receptors come from a man aged 30-40 years in good health. Each CDR3 is given with its conserved first and last residue. The order of the fields is V gene, clone size, J gene, D gene, CDR3 protein, CDR3 DNA. D genes are given only for firm matches. Size is omitted from some rows. Given values are once, few, many or a class for expanded clones.

>TRBV29-1|.|TRBJ2-2|TRBD1
CSVVRTGSTGELFF
TGCAGCGTTGTAAGGACAGGGTCCACCGGGGAGCTGTTTTTT
>TRBV7-8|.|TRBJ2-5|.
CASSLRGVEETQYF
TGTGCCAGCAGCCTGAGAGGCGTTGAAGAGACCCAGTACTTC
>TRBV28|.|TRBJ1-3|.
CASSLFSSLTGPSGNTIYF
TGTGCCAGCAGTTTATTTAGTTCTTTAACGGGACCCTCTGGAAACACCATATATTTT
>TRBV5-1|.|TRBJ1-5|.
CASSLGRGWGDQPQHF
TGCGCCAGCAGCTTGGGTCGGGGCTGGGGCGATCAGCCCCAGCATTTT
>TRBV29-1|.|TRBJ2-5|.
CSVHRTARETQYF
TGCAGCGTCCATCGGACGGCGAGGGAGACCCAGTACTTC
>TRBV2|.|TRBJ2-7|.
CASSDHSRVYEQYF
TGTGCCAGCAGTGATCACAGCCGGGTCTACGAGCAGTACTTC
>TRBV4-2|once|TRBJ2-5|TRBD2
CASSHPWTSGREETQYF
TGTGCCAGCAGCCACCCTTGGACTAGCGGGAGGGAAGAGACCCAGTACTTC
>TRBV10-1|.|TRBJ2-2|.
CASSAVKNTGELFF
TGCGCCAGCAGTGCGGTAAAGAACACCGGGGAGCTGTTTTTT
>TRBV29-1|.|TRBJ2-3|.
CAGRWNTDTQYF
TGCGCCGGACGGTGGAACACAGATACGCAGTATTTT
>TRBV29-1|.|TRBJ2-7|TRBD2
CSVKGGLAGEGSYEQYF
TGCAGCGTTAAGGGCGGACTAGCGGGAGAAGGTTCCTACGAGCAGTACTTC
>TRBV7-6|.|TRBJ2-2|.
CASSLGWQGGTGELFF
TGTGCCAGCAGCTTAGGTTGGCAGGGGGGCACCGGGGAGCTGTTTTTT
>TRBV7-2|.|TRBJ2-7|.
CASSPRDVIGYEQYF
TGTGCCAGCAGCCCAAGGGACGTAATAGGCTACGAGCAGTACTTC
>TRBV19|.|TRBJ2-3|.
CASSAESTDTQYF
TGTGCCAGTAGTGCGGAAAGCACAGATACGCAGTATTTT
>TRBV29-1|.|TRBJ2-1|.
CSVVLLTDNEQFF
TGCAGCGTTGTTTTACTTACTGACAATGAGCAGTTCTTC
>TRBV10-1|.|TRBJ2-3|TRBD2
CASSDLGLASTDTQYF
TGCGCCAGCAGTGATCTGGGACTAGCGAGCACAGATACGCAGTATTTT
>TRBV7-6|.|TRBJ1-1|.
CASSSSGYTEAFF
TGTGCCAGCAGCTCATCAGGGTATACTGAAGCTTTCTTT
>TRBV27|.|TRBJ2-7|TRBD1
CASSLTQGSLSYEQYF
TGTGCCAGCAGTTTGACACAGGGGTCCCTTTCCTACGAGCAGTACTTC
>TRBV11-2|.|TRBJ1-1|.
CASSLLTEAFF
TGTGCCAGCAGCTTACTTACTGAAGCTTTCTTT
>TRBV13|.|TRBJ2-1|.
CASSSTGYNEQFF
TGTGCCAGCAGCTCAACGGGTTACAATGAGCAGTTCTTC
>TRBV5-1|.|TRBJ2-7|.
CASSLGQNYEQYF
TGCGCCAGCAGCTTGGGGCAGAACTACGAGCAGTACTTC
>TRBV27|.|TRBJ1-5|.
CASRGLSSNQPQHF
TGTGCCAGCAGGGGCTTATCTAGCAATCAGCCCCAGCATTTT
>TRBV29-1|.|TRBJ2-3|TRBD2
CSVDGTSGTDTQYF
TGCAGCGTAGATGGGACTAGCGGCACAGATACGCAGTATTTT
>TRBV4-3|.|TRBJ1-3|TRBD1
CASSQDRDFHTIYF
TGCGCCAGCAGCCAGGACAGGGATTTTCACACCATATATTTT
>TRBV2|.|TRBJ2-7|.
CANAGTNSYEQYF
TGTGCCAACGCCGGGACAAATTCCTACGAGCAGTACTTC
>TRBV9|.|TRBJ2-3|TRBD1
CASSLGTVSTDTQYF
TGTGCCAGCAGCCTCGGGACAGTTAGCACAGATACGCAGTATTTT
>TRBV7-9|.|TRBJ2-5|TRBD1
CASSLVDRGLETQYF
TGTGCCAGCAGCTTAGTGGACAGGGGTCTTGAGACCCAGTACTTC
>TRBV27|.|TRBJ2-7|TRBD1
CASSLNNRGSYEQYF
TGTGCCAGCAGTCTCAATAACAGGGGGTCCTACGAGCAGTACTTC
>TRBV6-1|.|TRBJ2-1|.
CASSELGGGQFF
TGTGCCAGCAGTGAATTAGGTGGCGGGCAGTTCTTC
>TRBV29-1|.|TRBJ2-2|.
CSVDLMGQNTGELFF
TGCAGCGTTGACTTGATGGGACAAAACACCGGGGAGCTGTTTTTT
>TRBV7-9|.|TRBJ2-7|.
CASSLEGGRGYEQYF
TGTGCCAGCAGCTTAGAGGGTGGAAGGGGCTACGAGCAGTACTTC
>TRBV15|once|TRBJ2-2|.
CATSREVLDTGELFF
TGTGCCACCAGCAGAGAGGTACTGGATACCGGGGAGCTGTTTTTT
>TRBV4-1|.|TRBJ2-1|.
CASSQDPEDMSYNEQFF
TGCGCCAGCAGCCAAGATCCGGAAGATATGTCCTACAATGAGCAGTTCTTC
>TRBV7-9|.|TRBJ2-7|.
CASSLGRGMDYEQYF
TGTGCCAGCAGCTTAGGGCGGGGCATGGACTACGAGCAGTACTTC
>TRBV5-1|.|TRBJ2-1|TRBD2
CASRLAESNEQFF
TGCGCCAGCAGGCTAGCGGAGAGCAATGAGCAGTTCTTC
>TRBV4-1|.|TRBJ2-1|TRBD1
CASSQEGPGQGRNEQFF
TGCGCCAGCAGCCAAGAAGGTCCGGGACAGGGGCGCAATGAGCAGTTCTTC
>TRBV14|.|TRBJ2-7|TRBD2
CASSRTSGTPTYEQYF
TGTGCCAGCAGCCGGACTAGCGGGACCCCGACCTACGAGCAGTACTTC
>TRBV5-1|few|TRBJ2-7|TRBD1
CASSFGTAYEQYF
TGCGCCAGCAGCTTCGGGACAGCCTACGAGCAGTACTTC
>TRBV28|few|TRBJ2-2|.
CASKGIGELFF
TGTGCCAGCAAAGGAATCGGGGAGCTGTTTTTT
>TRBV6-1|.|TRBJ2-3|TRBD1
CASSEQGVYNYMDTQYF
TGTGCCAGCAGTGAACAGGGGGTGTATAATTACATGGATACGCAGTATTTT
>TRBV2|.|TRBJ2-1|.
CASRGLLVYEQFF
TGTGCCAGCAGAGGGCTCCTTGTTTATGAGCAGTTCTTC
>TRBV6-1|.|TRBJ2-7|TRBD1
CASSGDRGYEQYF
TGTGCCAGCAGTGGGGACAGGGGATACGAGCAGTACTTC
>TRBV7-9|.|TRBJ1-2|.
CASSFSYGYTF
TGTGCCAGCAGCTTTAGCTATGGCTACACCTTC
>TRBV7-9|.|TRBJ1-2|.
CASSFVGGPRGYTF
TGTGCCAGCAGCTTCGTTGGGGGCCCGCGTGGCTACACCTTC